Shown below are 2 T cell receptor beta chains from a single sample sequenced in a study of T cell repertoires in cytomegalovirus infection. TCRdb redid the calling of the reads with MiXCR, one entry per CDR3 protein. This repertoire shows 450,000 to 550,000 distinct CDR3 sequences, approximately 15% found once; its top ten account for 24%. Sequenced sample: CD8+ T cells from PBMCs. Receptors originate from a human donor in good health (CMV status not recorded). Some clones in this sample may be carry-over from other donors' samples.

This clonotype was seen ten or more times. This chain connects TRBV6-5 to TRBJ1-6; possible D gene TRBD1, 6 bases. V shed 5 bases and J shed 6 bases, with 14 bases lying between them. The CDR3 spans 15 residues. Looked up from germline, CDR1 is MNHEY and CDR2 is SVGAGI. CDR3 sequence reads: CASSSRGQSNSPLHF. CDR3 nucleotides: TGTGCCAGCAGTAGCAGAGGACAGAGTAATTCACCCCTCCACTTT.

Ten or more counts support this clonotype. The rearrangement joins TRBV11-3 to TRBJ2-1; TRBD2 matches 7 bases. Germline values: CDR1 SGHNT, CDR2 YENEEA. CDR3 size: 16 residues. Trimming took 5 bases from V and 8 from J; bases not matched to a gene: 15. CDR3 protein: CASSPLGGRIPDEQFF. CDR3 DNA sequence: TGTGCCAGCAGCCCACTAGGCGGGAGAATCCCGGATGAGCAGTTCTTC.